This T cell receptor (beta chain) is drawn from a study of sequential checkpoint blockade in melanoma. The CDR3 covers 14 residues. Germline-derived CDR1 and CDR2 are MNHEY and SMNVEV (reference sequence). V lost 1 base and J 8 bases, leaving 15 bases between the germline ends. The treatment denotes: randomized to nivolumab then ipilimumab (arm A) or the reverse (arm B). This clone came up a few times. Measured with immunoSEQ multiplex PCR; TCRdb has only the in-frame clones, and not every one. The sample lists more than 15,000 clones, over 60% occurring once. Material: CD8+ T cells sorted from blood (inferred from file names), obtained from a patient given nivolumab and ipilimumab in sequence. This clonotype originated in a human donor with melanoma. V usage is TRBV27 and J usage is TRBJ2-7, with D possibly matching TRBD1 (6 bases). The CDR3 here is CASSLLGASVKQYF. The CDR3 bases are TGTGCCAGCAGTTTATTGGGGGCCTCGGTTAAGCAGTACTTC.